This T cell receptor beta chain was obtained from a study of cytomegalovirus exposure and HLA in healthy donors. Sequencing used immunoSEQ multiplex PCR; TCRdb keeps in-frame clones, though not all of them. In the table there are about 260,000 clones, 90% of which are singletons. The CDR3 is 14 residues long. Germline V gene lookup returns CDR1 SGHRS and CDR2 YFSETQ. After removal of 4 bases from V and 6 bases from J, the junction contained 5 bases not matched to a gene. Overall study findings and caveats: First-cohort TCR clusters were later found to tend to co-occur in the approximately 120 validation repertoires. Reported results showed that the classifier diagnosed cytomegalovirus status with high specificity and sensitivity.

Concerning this clone: Its specificity is not known.

This sequence joins TRBV5-1 and TRBJ1-4; 8 positions agree with TRBD1. Material: PBMCs. The sequence came from a woman younger than 45 in good health and CMV-seronegative. The CDR3 region is CASSSRGLDEKLFF. DNA for the CDR3: TGCGCCAGCAGCAGCAGGGGGCTGGATGAAAAACTGTTTTTT.